A selection of T cell receptor beta chains follows, all from one sample in a study of blood T cell repertoires in COVID-19. The repertoire was sequenced with immunoSEQ multiplex PCR; TCRdb's copy has only in-frame clones and lacks some. The sample yields 250,000 to 300,000 clones, about nine tenths seen once. The sequencing input was peripheral blood. Source of these receptors: a woman aged 40-49 years who had recovered from COVID-19. Each CDR3 is given with its conserved first and last residue. D genes are given only for firm matches. The listing skips clone size in some rows; elsewhere it reads once, few, many or a size class.

NA TRBJ1-4 TRBV6-6 NA CASTAGRLEKLFF TGTGCCAGCACGGCGGGGCGCCTTGAAAAACTGTTTTTT
NA TRBJ1-2 TRBV27 NA CASSFIAGRGYTF TGTGCCAGCAGTTTTATTGCAGGGCGCGGCTACACCTTC
NA TRBJ2-3 TRBV6-5 NA CASSYSPSGSTDTQYF TGTGCCAGCAGTTACTCCCCCAGCGGGAGCACAGATACGCAGTATTTT
NA TRBJ2-3 TRBV5-4 TRBD1 CATRGQGAGDTQYF TGTGCCACCCGTGGACAGGGGGCGGGAGATACGCAGTATTTT
NA TRBJ2-2 TRBV2 NA CASSEVPRTGELFF TGTGCCAGCAGTGAAGTTCCCCGGACCGGGGAGCTGTTTTTT
NA TRBJ2-4 TRBV6-6 TRBD2 CASSTVPTSGNGVAKNIQYF TGTGCCAGCAGCACCGTTCCGACTAGCGGGAACGGGGTAGCCAAAAACATTCAGTACTTC
few TRBJ2-5 TRBV7-9 TRBD2 CASSLGTRLAEQETQYF TGTGCCAGCAGCTTAGGAACTAGACTAGCGGAACAAGAGACCCAGTACTTC
NA TRBJ2-1 TRBV7-8 NA CASSSLREAMNEQFF TGTGCCAGCAGCTCCCTTCGGGAAGCAATGAATGAGCAGTTCTTC
NA TRBJ1-5 TRBV19 TRBD1 CASRGQGGNQPQHF TGTGCCAGCCGCGGACAGGGGGGGAATCAGCCCCAGCATTTT
once TRBJ1-2 TRBV3-1/TRBV3-2 TRBD1 CASSQSGGTF TGTGCCAGCAGCCAATCAGGGGGCACCTTC
once TRBJ2-1 TRBV7-3 TRBD1 CASSLGQGPYNEQFF TGTGCCAGCAGCTTAGGACAGGGACCCTACAATGAGCAGTTCTTC
NA TRBJ2-7 TRBV20-1 NA CSARAVYEQYF TGCAGTGCTAGGGCTGTCTACGAGCAGTACTTC
NA TRBJ2-7 TRBV5-4 TRBD2 CASSRGLELDEQYF TGTGCCAGCAGCCGAGGACTAGAACTCGACGAGCAGTACTTC
NA TRBJ2-3 TRBV6-5 TRBD1 CASRDRGLADTQYF TGTGCCAGCAGGGACAGGGGGCTAGCAGATACGCAGTATTTT
NA TRBJ2-1 TRBV5-1 TRBD1 CASSLVRGQNYNEQFF TGCGCCAGCAGCTTGGTTAGGGGACAGAACTACAATGAGCAGTTCTTC
NA TRBJ1-6 TRBV14 NA CASSQGPREGSPLHF TGTGCCAGCAGCCAAGGACCCCGGGAGGGTTCACCCCTCCACTTT
NA TRBJ2-7 TRBV2 NA CASSPVYEQYF TGTGCCAGCAGCCCAGTTTACGAGCAGTACTTC
NA TRBJ1-5 TRBV18 NA CASSQGQSNQPQHF TGTGCCAGCTCGCAGGGACAAAGCAATCAGCCCCAGCATTTT
NA TRBJ2-3 TRBV29-1 NA CSVDSLDTQYF TGCAGCGTTGATAGCTTAGATACGCAGTATTTT
NA TRBJ2-4 TRBV19 TRBD2 CASSIGGLSQNIQYF TGTGCCAGTAGTATAGGGGGACTATCCCAAAACATTCAGTACTTC
NA TRBJ2-1 TRBV7-8 NA CASSSTDYYYNEQFF TGTGCCAGCAGCTCCACGGACTACTACTACAATGAGCAGTTCTTC
NA TRBJ1-6 TRBV28 TRBD1 CASSLFSSGQGAPGSPLHF TGTGCCAGCAGTTTATTTTCGTCGGGACAGGGTGCCCCTGGGTCACCCCTCCACTTT
NA TRBJ1-2 TRBV13 TRBD1 CASNSGTGGRYGYTF TGTGCCAGCAATTCCGGGACAGGGGGCCGATATGGCTACACCTTC
NA TRBJ2-1 TRBV6-6 NA CASRGVGGFNEQFF TGTGCCAGCAGGGGAGTGGGAGGTTTTAATGAGCAGTTCTTC